This T cell receptor beta chain was sequenced during a study of technical replicates of blood from a few donors. Sequenced by immunoSEQ multiplex PCR; TCRdb stores in-frame clones only, minus some. The sample holds 85,000 to 100,000 clones, 95% seen once. The table lists this clone with a few counts. The CDR3 length is 11 residues. J was trimmed by 8 bases and V by 4 bases; bases with no gene match: 1. Looked up from germline, CDR1 is LNHDA and CDR2 is SQIVND (reference sequence). This chain joins TRBV19 and TRBJ1-1, with 7 bases matching TRBD1. The sequence was obtained from a human donor in good health. Sequenced input: T cells isolated from PBMCs. CDR3 sequence (DNA): TGTGCCAGTAGTAGGGACAGAGAAGCTTTCTTT. Translation gives CASSRDREAFF.